These 6 T cell receptor beta chains share one sample of origin, sequenced in a study of blood T cell repertoires in COVID-19. TCRdb's copy holds only in-frame clones and misses some; the assay was immunoSEQ multiplex PCR. The profile shows some 200,000 clones, 87% of them singletons. The sample consisted of peripheral blood. These receptor sequences come from a woman aged 18-29 years who had recovered from COVID-19.

The chain joins TRBV6-2 or TRBV6-3 to TRBJ2-1; D unclear. CDR3 length equals 14 residues. Per germline, CDR1 MNHEY and CDR2 SVGEGT. V lost 4 bases and J lost 0, with 7 bases in between. The CDR3: CASSLASSYNEQFF. The CDR3 DNA reads TGTGCCAGCAGTTTGGCCAGCTCCTACAATGAGCAGTTCTTC.

The rearrangement joins TRBV25-1 to TRBJ2-5; D is perhaps TRBD1 (6 bases). CDR1 is MGHDK, CDR2 SYGVNS, per germline. Trimming pared 1 base from V and 2 bases from J, leaving 11 bases between. The CDR3 loop spans 15 amino acids. CDR3 amino acids: CASSEWGQPQETQYF. The CDR3 DNA follows: TGTGCCAGCAGTGAATGGGGACAACCACAAGAGACCCAGTACTTC.

The chain links TRBV5-5 to TRBJ2-6; 7 nucleotides agree with TRBD1. The CDR3 runs 17 residues. The junction had 10 bases not matched to a gene; V was cut back by 3 bases and J by 4 bases. CDR1 is SGHKS and CDR2 is YYEKEE in the germline V gene (reference sequence). The CDR3 nucleotides are TGTGCCAGCAGCTCCACAGGGGACCTTGGGGGGGCCAACGTCCTGACTTTC. It encodes CASSSTGDLGGANVLTF.

The J gene is TRBJ2-1, the V gene TRBV27; D not certain. CDR1 is MNHEY and CDR2 is SMNVEV in the germline V gene (reference sequence). This CDR3 spans 17 amino acids. Trimming took 3 bases from V and 0 from J, leaving 15 bases between them. The CDR3 DNA reads TGTGCCAGCAGTTTCACACTCGCCCCGGGCTCCTACAATGAGCAGTTCTTC. Translating it yields CASSFTLAPGSYNEQFF.

The rearrangement links TRBV6-2 or TRBV6-3 to TRBJ1-4; a possible D gene is TRBD1 (5 bases). The germline V and J ends were trimmed by 4 bases and 8 bases, with 17 bases remaining between them. This CDR3 is built from 15 residues. CDR1 is MNHEY and CDR2 is SVGEGT in the germline V gene. CDR3: CASSSPRGNSEKLFF. CDR3 sequence (DNA): TGTGCCAGCAGTTCCCCAAGGGGCAACAGCGAAAAACTGTTTTTT.

The genes are TRBV13 and TRBJ2-3; D possibly corresponds to TRBD2 (6 bases). This CDR3 region has 15 residues. V gave up 2 bases and J gave up 2 bases, with 11 bases separating them. Germline loops: CDR1 PRHDT, CDR2 FYEKMQ (reference sequence). CDR3 protein: CASSLRGGNTDTQYF. Written as DNA, the CDR3 is TGTGCCAGCAGCTTACGCGGCGGGAACACAGATACGCAGTATTTT.